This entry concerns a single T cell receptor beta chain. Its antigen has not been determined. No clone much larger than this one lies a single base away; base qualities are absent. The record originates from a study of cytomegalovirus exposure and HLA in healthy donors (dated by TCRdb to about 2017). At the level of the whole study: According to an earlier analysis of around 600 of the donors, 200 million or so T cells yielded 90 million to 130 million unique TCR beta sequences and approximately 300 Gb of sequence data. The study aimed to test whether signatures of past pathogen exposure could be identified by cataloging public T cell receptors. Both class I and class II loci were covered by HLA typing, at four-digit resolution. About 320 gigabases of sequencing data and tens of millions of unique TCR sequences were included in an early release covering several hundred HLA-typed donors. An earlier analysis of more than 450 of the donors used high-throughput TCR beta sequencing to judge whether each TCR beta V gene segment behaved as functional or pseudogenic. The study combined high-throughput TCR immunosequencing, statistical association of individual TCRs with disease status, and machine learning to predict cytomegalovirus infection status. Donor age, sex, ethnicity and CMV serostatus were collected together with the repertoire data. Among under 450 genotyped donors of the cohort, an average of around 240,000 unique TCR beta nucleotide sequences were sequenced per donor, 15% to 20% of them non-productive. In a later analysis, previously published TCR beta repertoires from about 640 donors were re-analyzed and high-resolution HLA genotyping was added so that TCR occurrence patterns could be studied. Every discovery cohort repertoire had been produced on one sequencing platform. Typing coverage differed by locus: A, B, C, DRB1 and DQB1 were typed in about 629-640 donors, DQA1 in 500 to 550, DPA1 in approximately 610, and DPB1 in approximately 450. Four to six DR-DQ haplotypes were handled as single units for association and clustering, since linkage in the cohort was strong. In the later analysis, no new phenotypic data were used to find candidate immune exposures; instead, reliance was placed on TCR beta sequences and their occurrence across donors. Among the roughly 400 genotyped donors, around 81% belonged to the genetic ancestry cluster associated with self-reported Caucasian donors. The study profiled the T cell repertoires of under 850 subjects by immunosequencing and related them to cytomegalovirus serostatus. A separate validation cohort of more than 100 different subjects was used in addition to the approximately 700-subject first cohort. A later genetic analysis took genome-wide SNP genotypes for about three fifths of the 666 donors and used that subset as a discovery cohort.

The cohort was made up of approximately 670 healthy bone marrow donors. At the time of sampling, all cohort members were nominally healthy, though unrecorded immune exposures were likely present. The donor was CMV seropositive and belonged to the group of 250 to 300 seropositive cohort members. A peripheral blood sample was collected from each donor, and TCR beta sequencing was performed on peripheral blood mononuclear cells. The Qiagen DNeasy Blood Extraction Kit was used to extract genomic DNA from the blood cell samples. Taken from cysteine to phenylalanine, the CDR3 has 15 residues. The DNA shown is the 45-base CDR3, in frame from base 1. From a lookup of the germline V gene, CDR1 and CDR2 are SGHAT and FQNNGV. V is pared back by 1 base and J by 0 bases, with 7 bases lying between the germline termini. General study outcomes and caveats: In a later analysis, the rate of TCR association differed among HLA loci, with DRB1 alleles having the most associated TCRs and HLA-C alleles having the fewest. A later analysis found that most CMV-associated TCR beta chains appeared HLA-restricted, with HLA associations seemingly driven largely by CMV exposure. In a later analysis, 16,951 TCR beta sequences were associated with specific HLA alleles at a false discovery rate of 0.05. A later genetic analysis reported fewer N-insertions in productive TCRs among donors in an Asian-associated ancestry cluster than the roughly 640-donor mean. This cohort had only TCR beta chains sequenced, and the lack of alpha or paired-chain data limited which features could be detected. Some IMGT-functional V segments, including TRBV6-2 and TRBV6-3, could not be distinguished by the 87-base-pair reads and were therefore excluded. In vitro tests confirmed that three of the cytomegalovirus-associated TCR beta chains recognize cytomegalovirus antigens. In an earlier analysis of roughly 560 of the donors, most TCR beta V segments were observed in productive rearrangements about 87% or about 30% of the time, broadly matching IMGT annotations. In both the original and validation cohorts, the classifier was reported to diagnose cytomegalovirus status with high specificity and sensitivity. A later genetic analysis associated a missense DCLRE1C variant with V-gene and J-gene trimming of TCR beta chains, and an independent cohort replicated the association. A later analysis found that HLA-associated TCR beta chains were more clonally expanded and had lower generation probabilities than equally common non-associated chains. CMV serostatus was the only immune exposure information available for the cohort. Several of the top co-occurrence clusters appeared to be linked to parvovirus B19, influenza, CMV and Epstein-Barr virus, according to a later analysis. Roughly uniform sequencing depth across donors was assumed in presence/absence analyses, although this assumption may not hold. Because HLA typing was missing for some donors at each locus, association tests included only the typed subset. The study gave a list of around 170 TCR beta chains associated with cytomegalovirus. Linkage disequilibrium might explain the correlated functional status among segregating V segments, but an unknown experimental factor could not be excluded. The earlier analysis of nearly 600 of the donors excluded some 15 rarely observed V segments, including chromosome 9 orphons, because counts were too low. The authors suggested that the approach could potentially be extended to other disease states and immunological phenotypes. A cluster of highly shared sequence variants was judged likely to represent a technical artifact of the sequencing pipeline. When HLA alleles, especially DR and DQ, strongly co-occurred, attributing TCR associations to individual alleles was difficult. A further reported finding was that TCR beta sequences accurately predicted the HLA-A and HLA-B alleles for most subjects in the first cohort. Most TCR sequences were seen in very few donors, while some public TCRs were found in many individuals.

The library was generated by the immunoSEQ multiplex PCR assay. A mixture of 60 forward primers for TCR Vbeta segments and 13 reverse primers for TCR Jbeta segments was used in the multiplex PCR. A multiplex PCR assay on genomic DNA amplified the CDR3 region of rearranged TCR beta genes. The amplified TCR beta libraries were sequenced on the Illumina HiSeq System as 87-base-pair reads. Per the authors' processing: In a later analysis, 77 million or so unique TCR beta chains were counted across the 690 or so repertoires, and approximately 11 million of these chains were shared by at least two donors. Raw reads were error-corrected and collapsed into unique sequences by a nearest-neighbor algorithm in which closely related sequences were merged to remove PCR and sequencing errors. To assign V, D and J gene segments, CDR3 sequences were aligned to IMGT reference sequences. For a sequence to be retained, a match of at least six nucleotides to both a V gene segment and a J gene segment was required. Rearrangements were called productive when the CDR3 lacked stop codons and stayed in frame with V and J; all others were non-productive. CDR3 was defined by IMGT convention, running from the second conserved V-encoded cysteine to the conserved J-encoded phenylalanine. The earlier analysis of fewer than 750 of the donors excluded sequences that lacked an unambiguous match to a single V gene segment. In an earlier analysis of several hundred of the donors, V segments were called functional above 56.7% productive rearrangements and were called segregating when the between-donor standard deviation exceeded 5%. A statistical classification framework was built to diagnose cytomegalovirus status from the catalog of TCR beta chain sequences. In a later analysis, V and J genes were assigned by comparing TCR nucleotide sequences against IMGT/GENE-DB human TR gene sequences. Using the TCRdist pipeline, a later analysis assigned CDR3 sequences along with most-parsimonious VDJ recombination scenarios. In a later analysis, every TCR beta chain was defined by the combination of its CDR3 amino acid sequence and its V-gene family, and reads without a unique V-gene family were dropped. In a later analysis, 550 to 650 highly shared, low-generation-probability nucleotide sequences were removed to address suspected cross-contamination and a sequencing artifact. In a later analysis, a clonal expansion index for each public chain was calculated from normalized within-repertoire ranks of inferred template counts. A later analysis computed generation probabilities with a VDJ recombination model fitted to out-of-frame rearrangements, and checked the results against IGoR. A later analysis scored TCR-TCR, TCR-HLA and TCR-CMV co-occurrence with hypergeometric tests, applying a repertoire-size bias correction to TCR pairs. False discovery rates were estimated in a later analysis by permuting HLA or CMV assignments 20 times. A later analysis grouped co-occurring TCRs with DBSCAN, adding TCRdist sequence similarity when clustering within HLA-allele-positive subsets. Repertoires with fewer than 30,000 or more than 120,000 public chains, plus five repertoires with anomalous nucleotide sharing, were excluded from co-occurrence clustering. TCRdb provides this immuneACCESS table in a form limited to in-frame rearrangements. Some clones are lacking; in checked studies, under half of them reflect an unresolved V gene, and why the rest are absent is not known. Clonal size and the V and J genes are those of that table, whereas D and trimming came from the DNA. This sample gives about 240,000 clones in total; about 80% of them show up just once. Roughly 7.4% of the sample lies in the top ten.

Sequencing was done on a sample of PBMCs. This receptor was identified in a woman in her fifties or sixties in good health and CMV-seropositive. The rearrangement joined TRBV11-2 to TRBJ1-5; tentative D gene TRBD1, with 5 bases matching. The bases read TGTGCCAGCAGCTTAGGACAGTTTAGCAATCAGCCCCAGCATTTT. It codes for CASSLGQFSNQPQHF.